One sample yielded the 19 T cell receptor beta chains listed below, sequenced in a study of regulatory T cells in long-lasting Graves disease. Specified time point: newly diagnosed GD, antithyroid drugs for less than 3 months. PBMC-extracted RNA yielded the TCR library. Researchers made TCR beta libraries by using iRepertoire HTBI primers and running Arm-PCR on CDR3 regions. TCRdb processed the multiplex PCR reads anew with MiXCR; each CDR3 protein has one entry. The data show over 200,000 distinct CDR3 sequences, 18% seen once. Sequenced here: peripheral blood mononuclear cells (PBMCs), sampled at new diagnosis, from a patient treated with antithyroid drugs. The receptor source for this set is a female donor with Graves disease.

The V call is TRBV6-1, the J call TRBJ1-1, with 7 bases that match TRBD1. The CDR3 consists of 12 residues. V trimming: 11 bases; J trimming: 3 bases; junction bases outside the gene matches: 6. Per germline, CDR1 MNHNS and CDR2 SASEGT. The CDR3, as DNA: TGTGCCGTCGGCAGGGGGGACACTGAAGCTTTCTTT. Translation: CAVGRGDTEAFF.

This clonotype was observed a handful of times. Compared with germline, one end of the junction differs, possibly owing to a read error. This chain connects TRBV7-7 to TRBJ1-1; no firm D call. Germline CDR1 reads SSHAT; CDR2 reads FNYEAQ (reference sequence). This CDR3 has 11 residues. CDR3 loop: CASSPLSEAFF. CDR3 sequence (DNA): TGTGCTAGCAGCCCCCTCTCTGAAGCTTTCTTT. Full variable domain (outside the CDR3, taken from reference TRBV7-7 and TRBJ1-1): GAGVSQSPRYKVTKRGQDVTLRCDPISSHATLYWYQQALGQGPEFLTYFNYEAQPDKSGLPSDRFSAERPEGSISTLTIQRTEQRDSAMYRCASSPLSEAFFGQGTRLTVV.

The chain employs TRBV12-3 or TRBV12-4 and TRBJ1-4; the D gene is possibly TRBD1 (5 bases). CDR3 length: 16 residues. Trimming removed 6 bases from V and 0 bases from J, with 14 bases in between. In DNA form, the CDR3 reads TGTGCCAGCAGGGGCGCGGGGCGGTCAACTAATGAAAAACTGTTTTTT. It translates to CASRGAGRSTNEKLFF.

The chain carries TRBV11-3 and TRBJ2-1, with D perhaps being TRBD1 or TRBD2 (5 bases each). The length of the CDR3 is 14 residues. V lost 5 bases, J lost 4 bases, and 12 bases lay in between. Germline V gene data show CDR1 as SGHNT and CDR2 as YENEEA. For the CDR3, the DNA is TGTGCCAGCAGCGTCCGGGACGGATACAATGAGCAGTTCTTC. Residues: CASSVRDGYNEQFF.

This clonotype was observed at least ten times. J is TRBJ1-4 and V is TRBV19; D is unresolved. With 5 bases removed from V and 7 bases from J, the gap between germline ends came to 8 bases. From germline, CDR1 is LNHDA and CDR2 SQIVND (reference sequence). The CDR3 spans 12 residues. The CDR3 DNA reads TGTGCCAGTAGTGGGCCAGGTGAAAAACTGTTTTTT. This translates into CASSGPGEKLFF. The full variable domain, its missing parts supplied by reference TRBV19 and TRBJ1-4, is DGGITQSPKYLFRKEGQNVTLSCEQNLNHDAMYWYRQDPGQGLRLIYYSQIVNDFQKGDIAEGYSVSREKKESFPLTVTSAQKNPTAFYLCASSGPGEKLFFGSGTQLSVL.

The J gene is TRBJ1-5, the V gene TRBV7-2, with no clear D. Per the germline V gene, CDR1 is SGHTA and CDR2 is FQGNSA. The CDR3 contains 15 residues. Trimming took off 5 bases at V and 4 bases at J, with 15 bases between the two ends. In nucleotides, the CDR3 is TGTGCCAGCAGCATCCAAGACATGGGGAATCAGCCCCAGCATTTT. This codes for CASSIQDMGNQPQHF.

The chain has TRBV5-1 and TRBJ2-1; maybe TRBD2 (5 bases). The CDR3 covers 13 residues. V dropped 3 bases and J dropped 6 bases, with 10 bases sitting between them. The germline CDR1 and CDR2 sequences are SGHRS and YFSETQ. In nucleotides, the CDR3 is TGCGCCAGCAGCTCGGGGTCAGGCAATGAGCAGTTCTTC. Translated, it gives CASSSGSGNEQFF.

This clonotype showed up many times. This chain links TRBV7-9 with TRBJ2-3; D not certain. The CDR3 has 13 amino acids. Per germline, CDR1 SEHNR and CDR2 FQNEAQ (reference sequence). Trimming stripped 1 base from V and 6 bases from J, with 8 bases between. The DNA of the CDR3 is TGTGCCAGCAGCTTAGTGCGCCCCGATACGCAGTATTTT. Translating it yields CASSLVRPDTQYF.

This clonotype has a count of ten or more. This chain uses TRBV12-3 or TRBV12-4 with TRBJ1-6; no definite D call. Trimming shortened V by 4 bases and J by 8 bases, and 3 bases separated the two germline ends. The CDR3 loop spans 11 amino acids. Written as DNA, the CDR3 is TGTGCCAGCAGTTCGGATTCACCCCTCCACTTT. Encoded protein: CASSSDSPLHF.

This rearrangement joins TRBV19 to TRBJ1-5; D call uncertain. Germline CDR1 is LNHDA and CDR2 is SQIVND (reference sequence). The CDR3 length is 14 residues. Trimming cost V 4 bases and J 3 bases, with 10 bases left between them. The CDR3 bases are TGTGCCAGTAGTACCGACGGAATCAATCAGCCCCAGCATTTT. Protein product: CASSTDGINQPQHF. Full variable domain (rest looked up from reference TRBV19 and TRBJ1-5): DGGITQSPKYLFRKEGQNVTLSCEQNLNHDAMYWYRQDPGQGLRLIYYSQIVNDFQKGDIAEGYSVSREKKESFPLTVTSAQKNPTAFYLCASSTDGINQPQHFGDGTRLSIL.

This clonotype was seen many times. CDR3 coding DNA: TGCAGCGTTGAAGGGGGGGGACCCTACAATGAGCAGTTCTTC. Its protein product is CSVEGGGPYNEQFF. The chain is built from TRBV29-1 and TRBJ2-1, with TRBD2 identical over 7 bases. CDR1 SQVTM and CDR2 ANQGSEA come from the germline V gene. The ends lost 1 base at V and 2 bases at J; junction bases unmatched: 2. This CDR3 comprises 14 residues.

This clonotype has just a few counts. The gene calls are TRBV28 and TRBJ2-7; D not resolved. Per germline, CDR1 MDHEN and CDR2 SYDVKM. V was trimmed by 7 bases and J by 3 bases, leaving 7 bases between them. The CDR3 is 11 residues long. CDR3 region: CASTSHYEQYF. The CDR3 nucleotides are TGTGCCAGCACGTCCCACTACGAGCAGTACTTC.

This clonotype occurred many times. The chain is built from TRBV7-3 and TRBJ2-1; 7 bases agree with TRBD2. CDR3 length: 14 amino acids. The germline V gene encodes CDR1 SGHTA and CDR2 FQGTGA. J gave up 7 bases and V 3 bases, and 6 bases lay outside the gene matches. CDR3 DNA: TGTGCCAGCAGCTTTTTGGGACTAAGTAATGAGCAGTTCTTC. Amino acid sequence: CASSFLGLSNEQFF.

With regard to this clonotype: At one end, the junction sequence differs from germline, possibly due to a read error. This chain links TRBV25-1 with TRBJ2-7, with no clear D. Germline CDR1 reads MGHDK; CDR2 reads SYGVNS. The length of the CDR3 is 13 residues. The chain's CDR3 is CASSESGSYKQYF. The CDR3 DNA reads TGTGCCAGCAGTGAATCGGGCTCCTACAAGCAGTACTTC.

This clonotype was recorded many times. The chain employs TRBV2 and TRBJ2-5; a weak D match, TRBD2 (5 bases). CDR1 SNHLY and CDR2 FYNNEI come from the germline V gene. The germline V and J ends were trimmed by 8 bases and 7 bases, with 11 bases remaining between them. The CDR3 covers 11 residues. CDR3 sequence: CASGGDGTQYF. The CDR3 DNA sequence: TGTGCCAGCGGAGGAGACGGGACCCAGTACTTC. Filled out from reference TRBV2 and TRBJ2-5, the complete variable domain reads EPEVTQTPSHQVTQMGQEVILRCVPISNHLYFYWYRQILGQKVEFLVSFYNNEISEKSEIFDDQFSVERPDGSNFTLKIRSTKLEDSAMYFCASGGDGTQYFGPGTRLLVL.

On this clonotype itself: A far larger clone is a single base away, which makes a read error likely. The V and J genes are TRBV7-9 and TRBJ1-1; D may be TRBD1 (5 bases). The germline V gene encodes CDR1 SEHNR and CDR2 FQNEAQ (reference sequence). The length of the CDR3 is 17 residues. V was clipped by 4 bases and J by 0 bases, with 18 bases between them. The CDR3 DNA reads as TGTGCCAGCAGCTCCCTGGGGCTGGGAGCTTTGAACACTGAAGCTTTCTTT. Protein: CASSSLGLGALNTEAFF.

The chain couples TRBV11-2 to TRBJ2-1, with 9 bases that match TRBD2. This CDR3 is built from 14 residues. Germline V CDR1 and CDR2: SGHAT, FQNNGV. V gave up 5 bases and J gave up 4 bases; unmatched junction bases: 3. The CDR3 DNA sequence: TGTGCCAGCAGCCGCGGGAGGGATTACAATGAGCAGTTCTTC. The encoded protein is CASSRGRDYNEQFF.

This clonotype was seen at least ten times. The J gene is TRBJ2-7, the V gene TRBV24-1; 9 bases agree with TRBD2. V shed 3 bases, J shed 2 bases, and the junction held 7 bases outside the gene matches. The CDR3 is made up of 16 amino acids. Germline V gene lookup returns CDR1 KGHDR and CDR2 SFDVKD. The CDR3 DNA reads TGTGCCACCAGTGATCATTCTAGCGGGAACCCCTACGAGCAGTACTTC. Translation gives CATSDHSSGNPYEQYF.

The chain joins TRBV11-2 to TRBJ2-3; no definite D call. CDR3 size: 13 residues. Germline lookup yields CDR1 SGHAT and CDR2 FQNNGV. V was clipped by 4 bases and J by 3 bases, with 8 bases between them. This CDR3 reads CASSSPQTDTQYF. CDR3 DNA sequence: TGTGCCAGCAGCTCCCCGCAAACAGATACGCAGTATTTT.